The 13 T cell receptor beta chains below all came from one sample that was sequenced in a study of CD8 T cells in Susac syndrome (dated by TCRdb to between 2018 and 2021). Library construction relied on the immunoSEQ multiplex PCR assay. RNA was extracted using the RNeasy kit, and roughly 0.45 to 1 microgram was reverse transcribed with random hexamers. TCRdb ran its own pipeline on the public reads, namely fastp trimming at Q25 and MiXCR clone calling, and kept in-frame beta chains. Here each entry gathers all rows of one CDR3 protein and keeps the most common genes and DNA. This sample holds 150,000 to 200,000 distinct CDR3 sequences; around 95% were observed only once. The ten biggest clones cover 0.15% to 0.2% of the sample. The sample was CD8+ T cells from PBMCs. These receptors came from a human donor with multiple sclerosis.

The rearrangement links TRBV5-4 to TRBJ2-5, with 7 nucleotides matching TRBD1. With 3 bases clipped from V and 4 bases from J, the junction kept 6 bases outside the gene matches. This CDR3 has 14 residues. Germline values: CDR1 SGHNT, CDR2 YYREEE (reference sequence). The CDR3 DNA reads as TGTGCCAGCAGCTGGGGGAGACAGGGAGAGACCCAGTACTTC. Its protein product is CASSWGRQGETQYF.

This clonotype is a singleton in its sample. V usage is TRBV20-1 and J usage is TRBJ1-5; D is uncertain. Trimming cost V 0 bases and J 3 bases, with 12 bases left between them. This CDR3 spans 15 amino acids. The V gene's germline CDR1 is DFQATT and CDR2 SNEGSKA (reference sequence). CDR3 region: CSARDRQDYNQPQHF. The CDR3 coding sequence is TGCAGTGCTAGAGATCGGCAGGATTACAATCAGCCCCAGCATTTT.

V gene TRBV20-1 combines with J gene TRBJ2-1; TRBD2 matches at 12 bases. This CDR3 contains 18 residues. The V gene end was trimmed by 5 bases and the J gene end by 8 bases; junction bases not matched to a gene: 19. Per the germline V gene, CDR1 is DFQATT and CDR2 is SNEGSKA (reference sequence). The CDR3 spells CSARFGLAGGPVGDEQFF. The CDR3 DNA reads TGCAGTGCTCGATTCGGTCTAGCGGGAGGGCCCGTAGGGGATGAGCAGTTCTTC.

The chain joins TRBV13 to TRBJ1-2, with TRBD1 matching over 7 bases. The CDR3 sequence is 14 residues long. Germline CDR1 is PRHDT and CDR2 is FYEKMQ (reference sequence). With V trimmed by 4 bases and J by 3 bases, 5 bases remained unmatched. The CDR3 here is CASSWDQGDYGYTF. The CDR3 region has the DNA TGTGCCAGCAGCTGGGATCAGGGGGACTATGGCTACACCTTC.

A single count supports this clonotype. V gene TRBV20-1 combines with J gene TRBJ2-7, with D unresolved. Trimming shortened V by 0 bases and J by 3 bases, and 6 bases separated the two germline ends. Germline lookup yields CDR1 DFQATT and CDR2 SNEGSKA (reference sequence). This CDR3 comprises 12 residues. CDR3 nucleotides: TGCAGTGCTAGAGAGACCGGCTACGAGCAGTACTTC. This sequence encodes CSARETGYEQYF.

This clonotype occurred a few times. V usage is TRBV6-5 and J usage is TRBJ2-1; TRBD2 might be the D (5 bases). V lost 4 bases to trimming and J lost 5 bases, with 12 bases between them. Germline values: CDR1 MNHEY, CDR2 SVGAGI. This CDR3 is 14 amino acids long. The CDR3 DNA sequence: TGTGCCAGCAGTTCTCGAGGGTCCGACAATGAGCAGTTCTTC. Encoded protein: CASSSRGSDNEQFF.

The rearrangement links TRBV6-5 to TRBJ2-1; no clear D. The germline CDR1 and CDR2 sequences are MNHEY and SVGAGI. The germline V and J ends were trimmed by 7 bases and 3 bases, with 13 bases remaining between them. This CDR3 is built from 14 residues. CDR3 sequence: CASIRDPGYNEQFF. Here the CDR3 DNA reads TGTGCCAGCATTCGAGACCCTGGCTACAATGAGCAGTTCTTC.

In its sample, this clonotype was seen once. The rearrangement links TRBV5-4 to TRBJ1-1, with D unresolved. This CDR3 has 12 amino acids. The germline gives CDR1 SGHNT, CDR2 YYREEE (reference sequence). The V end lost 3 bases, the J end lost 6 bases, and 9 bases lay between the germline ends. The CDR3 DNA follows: TGTGCCAGCAGCTGGGGAGCAGCTGAAGCTTTCTTT. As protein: CASSWGAAEAFF.

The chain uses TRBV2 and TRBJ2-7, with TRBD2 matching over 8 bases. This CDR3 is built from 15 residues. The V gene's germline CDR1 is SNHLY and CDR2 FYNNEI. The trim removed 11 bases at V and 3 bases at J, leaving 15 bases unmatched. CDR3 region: CAVHSISGILYEQYF. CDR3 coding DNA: TGTGCCGTACATAGCATTAGCGGGATTCTCTACGAGCAGTACTTC. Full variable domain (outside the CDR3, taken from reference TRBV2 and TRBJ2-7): EPEVTQTPSHQVTQMGQEVILRCVPISNHLYFYWYRQILGQKVEFLVSFYNNEISEKSEIFDDQFSVERPDGSNFTLKIRSTKLEDSAMYFCAVHSISGILYEQYFGPGTRLTVT.

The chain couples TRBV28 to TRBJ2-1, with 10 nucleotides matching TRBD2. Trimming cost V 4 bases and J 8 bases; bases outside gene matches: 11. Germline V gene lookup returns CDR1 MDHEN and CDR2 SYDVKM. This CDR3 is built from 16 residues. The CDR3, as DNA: TGTGCCAGCAGTTCCTTTGCTAGCGGGAGTACCTATGAGCAGTTCTTC. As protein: CASSSFASGSTYEQFF.

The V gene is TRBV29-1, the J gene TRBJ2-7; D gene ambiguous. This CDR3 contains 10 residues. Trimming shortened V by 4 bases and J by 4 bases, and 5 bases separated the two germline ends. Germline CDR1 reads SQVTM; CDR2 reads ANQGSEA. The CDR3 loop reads CSVVLYEQYF. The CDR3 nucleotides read TGCAGCGTTGTGCTATACGAGCAGTACTTC.

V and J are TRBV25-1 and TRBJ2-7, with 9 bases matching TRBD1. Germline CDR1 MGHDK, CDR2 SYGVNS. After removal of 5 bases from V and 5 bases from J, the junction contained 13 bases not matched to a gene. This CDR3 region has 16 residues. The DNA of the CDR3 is TGTGCCAGCAGTCCCCAAACCGGGACAGGGTTCCACGAGCAGTACTTC. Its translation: CASSPQTGTGFHEQYF.

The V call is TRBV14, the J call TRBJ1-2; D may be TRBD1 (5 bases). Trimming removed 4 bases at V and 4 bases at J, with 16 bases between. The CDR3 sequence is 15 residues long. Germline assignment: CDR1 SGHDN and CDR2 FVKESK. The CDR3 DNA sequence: TGTGCCAGCAGCCGCGGGGCAACAGGAGTCTATGGCTACACCTTC. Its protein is CASSRGATGVYGYTF. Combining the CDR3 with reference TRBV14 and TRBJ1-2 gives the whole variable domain EAGVTQFPSHSVIEKGQTVTLRCDPISGHDNLYWYRRVMGKEIKFLLHFVKESKQDESGMPNNRFLAERTGGTYSTLKVQPAELEDSGVYFCASSRGATGVYGYTFGSGTRLTVV.